This TCR beta chain is from a study of PD-1 blockade in classical Hodgkin lymphoma (dated by TCRdb to 2018 to 2020). In the study overall: Nivolumab dosing was 3 mg/kg intravenously every 2 weeks, continuing until either disease progression or unacceptable toxicity. A peripheral blood immune signature of response to PD-1 blockade in classical Hodgkin lymphoma was defined using TCR beta sequencing and CyTOF.

About this clone itself: The specificity of this receptor is unknown. Base qualities are not recorded, but no much larger clone differs from it by a single base.

Genomic DNA was isolated using the Qiagen DNeasy kit from unsorted PBMCs as well as from negatively selected CD4+ and CD8+ fractions. Amplification of TCR beta CDR3 regions was done by immunoSEQ multiplex PCR with primers that anneal to V and J segments. Amplification bias was minimized using a synthetic immune receptor repertoire, and residual bias was removed computationally after sequencing. The study's own analysis went as follows. Repertoire diversity was quantified as the Shannon entropy index using custom Python scripts. Unsorted, CD4+ and CD8+ repertoires were analyzed separately, except for combined analyses in which CD4+ and CD8+ sequences were merged in silico. A clone counted as expanded when the clone's frequency after treatment rose at least 2-fold relative to C1D1, and clones undetected at baseline were given a pseudocount of 0.5. Singleton clones were defined as clones with 0 or 1 copy at C1D1, and non-singleton clones were defined as clones with 2 or more copies. By matching protein sequences in sorted samples from the same patient, clones expanded in unsorted samples were annotated as CD4+, CD8+ or unknown. Diversity changes from C1D1 to C4D1 were tested in paired samples using Wilcoxon tests. Here the immuneACCESS table is served through TCRdb, limited to in-frame sequences with V and J called. Missing clones are a known gap in these copies; in checked studies unresolved V genes cover under half, and the rest lacks a known reason. The DNA gave D and trimming, while V, J and clone size come from that table. Here the sample has 20,000 to 30,000 clones; around 63% occur a single time. The ten largest clones add up to approximately 3.3% of the sample.

The paper as a whole reports these results and caveats: Trial patients achieving complete response had baseline diversity similar to newly diagnosed patients, whereas partial responders and progressors had significantly lower diversity. The study was restricted to a single clinical trial cohort, and the causes of repertoire differences, possibly disease activity or prior therapy, were left undefined. Baseline TCR diversity was reported to be lower in newly diagnosed patients than in healthy donors, and even lower in relapsed/refractory patients. CD4+ but not CD8+ TCR diversity rose significantly by C4D1 (p=0.0027 vs p=0.16), most apparent in complete responders (p=0.02). Patients starting nivolumab less than 1 year after ASCT had lower diversity and were excluded from later analyses to avoid confounding by immune reconstitution.

What the time point label conveys for this sample: cycle 1 day 1 (C1D1), immediately before nivolumab initiation. Every trial patient had relapsed following autologous stem cell transplantation, and prior brentuximab vedotin exposure was what differed among cohorts A, B and C. The trial cohort comprised 60 or so patients with relapsed/refractory classical Hodgkin lymphoma whose best overall responses were complete response, partial response or progressive disease. Single-agent nivolumab was administered to trial patients in the multi-cohort phase II CheckMate 205 trial. An independent review committee assessed best overall response by applying the 2007 International Working Group response criteria. Trial PBMCs were collected immediately before nivolumab initiation (C1D1) and during therapy at cycle 2 day 1 and cycle 4 day 1. Peripheral blood was collected in 8 mL Vacutainer Cell Preparation Tubes, from which PBMCs were isolated by centrifugation and then cryopreserved.

Reading from cysteine to phenylalanine, the CDR3 counts 14 amino acids. The DNA shown is the 42-base CDR3, in frame from base 1. CDR1 SGHRS and CDR2 YFSETQ were looked up in the germline V gene. V sheds 2 bases and J sheds 5 bases, leaving 14 bases between their ends. The chain is assembled from TRBV5-1 and TRBJ2-7, and TRBD1 may be the D gene, going by 6 matching bases. The clonotype originates from a human donor with classical Hodgkin lymphoma. The material was peripheral blood mononuclear cells (PBMCs), obtained at baseline. The DNA reads as follows: TGCGCCAGCAGCTTTCTGCAGGGGTCGGACGAGCAGTACTTC. Protein translation: CASSFLQGSDEQYF. The CDR3 plus the reference TRBV5-1 and TRBJ2-7 genes for the other parts give the full variable domain: KAGVTQTPRYLIKTRGQQVTLSCSPISGHRSVSWYQQTPGQGLQFLFEYFSETQRNKGNFPGRFSGRQFSNSRSEMNVSTLELGDSALYLCASSFLQGSDEQYFGPGTRLTVT.